These 20 T cell receptor beta chains were sequenced from one sample in a study of blood T cell repertoires in COVID-19. Profiling relied on immunoSEQ multiplex PCR, and the TCRdb table lists in-frame clones only, not all of them. The sample consists of fewer than 250,000 clones, 80% to 90% of them appearing once. Material: PBMCs or T cells enriched from blood (not recorded which). These receptors were collected from a woman between 45 and 65 years old with acute COVID-19.

This chain uses TRBV11-3 with TRBJ2-2; 7 bases are a match to TRBD2. V was pared by 5 bases and J by 3 bases, with 3 bases of the junction left unmatched. Germline-derived CDR1 and CDR2 are SGHNT and YENEEA. This CDR3 is 14 amino acids long. CDR3: CASSITSDTGELFF. The CDR3 nucleotides read TGTGCCAGCAGCATAACTAGCGACACCGGGGAGCTGTTTTTT.

The DNA for the CDR3 is TGTGCCAGCAGCCGAACCACAGGGGTGACCGAAGCTTTCTTT. It specifies CASSRTTGVTEAFF. V usage is TRBV3-1 (or the pseudogene TRBV3-2) and J usage is TRBJ1-1; 7 bases match TRBD1. The junction had 10 bases not matched to a gene; V was cut back by 4 bases and J by 8 bases. This CDR3 region has 14 residues. Per the germline V gene, CDR1 is LGHDT and CDR2 is YNNKEL (reference sequence).

The chain combines TRBV6-5 with TRBJ1-2; 7 positions match TRBD1. Trimming cost V 5 bases and J 2 bases; bases outside gene matches: 5. This CDR3 is built from 14 residues. Germline V gives CDR1 MNHEY, CDR2 SVGAGI. The CDR3 bases are TGTGCCAGCAGTCGACAGGGTGCCAACTATGGCTACACCTTC. It translates to CASSRQGANYGYTF.

The chain links TRBV7-9 to TRBJ2-5, with D perhaps matching TRBD2 (6 bases). Trimming took 5 bases from V and 4 from J, leaving 14 bases between them. CDR1 SEHNR and CDR2 FQNEAQ come from the germline V gene (reference sequence). This CDR3 spans 14 amino acids. The CDR3 region is CASSTLGGRETQYF. CDR3 in DNA: TGTGCCAGCAGCACCCTGGGGGGTCGAGAGACCCAGTACTTC.

The genes are TRBV5-1 and TRBJ2-5; 7 nucleotides agree with TRBD1. From germline, CDR1 is SGHRS and CDR2 YFSETQ. V was clipped by 4 bases and J by 1 base; unmatched bases: 7. The CDR3 runs to 15 residues. The DNA for the CDR3 is TGCGCCAGCAGCCCAAGGACAGGAACCCAAGAGACCCAGTACTTC. This encodes CASSPRTGTQETQYF.

The chain joins TRBV2 to TRBJ1-5; D is uncertain. Germline values: CDR1 SNHLY, CDR2 FYNNEI. Trimming removed 6 bases at V and 6 bases at J, with 18 bases between. The CDR3 is made up of 15 amino acids. The CDR3 here is CASRVERAGGQPQHF. The CDR3 DNA is TGTGCCAGCAGGGTAGAGAGGGCAGGCGGTCAGCCCCAGCATTTT.

This clone was found once. The rearrangement uses TRBV25-1 and TRBJ1-2; tentatively, D is TRBD1 (6 bases). CDR1 MGHDK and CDR2 SYGVNS come from the germline V gene. CDR3 size: 13 residues. Trimming left V 3 bases short and J 4 bases short, with 9 bases between. CDR3 sequence: CASSEQGSYGYTF. The CDR3 DNA follows: TGTGCCAGCAGTGAGCAGGGGTCCTATGGCTACACCTTC.

The rearrangement joins TRBV11-2 to TRBJ2-3, with D unresolved. This CDR3 has 16 residues. The germline V gene encodes CDR1 SGHAT and CDR2 FQNNGV. The V gene lost 1 base and the J gene lost 4 bases, with 15 bases spanning the gap. The CDR3 loop is CASSLVPLRSPDTQYF. The CDR3 DNA reads TGTGCCAGCAGCTTAGTGCCCCTGAGGAGTCCAGATACGCAGTATTTT.

V is TRBV29-1 and J is TRBJ2-5; the match to TRBD2 covers 11 bases. The germline V gene encodes CDR1 SQVTM and CDR2 ANQGSEA. The CDR3 has 14 residues. V was clipped by 5 bases and J by 2 bases; unmatched bases: 4. The CDR3 reads CSVTSGSPQETQYF. The DNA for the CDR3 is TGCAGCGTTACTAGCGGGAGTCCACAAGAGACCCAGTACTTC.

The chain has TRBV2 and TRBJ2-1; weak D call: TRBD2 (6 bases). The CDR3 runs 13 residues. The germline CDR1 and CDR2 sequences are SNHLY and FYNNEI. With 7 bases removed from V and 7 bases from J, the gap between germline ends came to 14 bases. The CDR3 nucleotides read TGTGCCAGCACATCGGGAGAGGATAATGAGCAGTTCTTC. It is translated as CASTSGEDNEQFF.

The chain carries TRBV9 and TRBJ2-7; a possible D gene is TRBD2 (5 bases). This CDR3 contains 15 residues. Trimming stripped 1 base from V and 4 bases from J, with 15 bases between. Germline loops: CDR1 SGDLS, CDR2 YYNGEE. Here the CDR3 reads CASSVRPGQRYEQYF. CDR3 nucleotides: TGTGCCAGCAGCGTAAGGCCGGGCCAGCGGTACGAGCAGTACTTC.

The V gene is TRBV2, the J gene TRBJ2-5, with 11 bases matching TRBD2. CDR3 size: 16 residues. The germline V gene encodes CDR1 SNHLY and CDR2 FYNNEI. V gave up 1 base and J gave up 1 base; unmatched junction bases: 2. The CDR3 DNA follows: TGTGCCAGCAGTGAAGGGCTAGCGGGAGGCCAAGAGACCCAGTACTTC. This sequence encodes CASSEGLAGGQETQYF.

The V and J genes are TRBV5-4 and TRBJ2-7; D is possibly TRBD2 (6 bases). V dropped 5 bases and J dropped 2 bases, with 17 bases sitting between them. The germline gives CDR1 SGHNT, CDR2 YYREEE (reference sequence). The CDR3 loop spans 15 amino acids. The CDR3: CASSSVGTWPYEQYF. The CDR3 coding sequence is TGTGCCAGCAGTTCGGTCGGGACTTGGCCCTACGAGCAGTACTTC.

This chain connects TRBV19 to TRBJ2-7, with 13 bases fitting TRBD2. The CDR3 runs 13 residues. Germline V gene lookup returns CDR1 LNHDA and CDR2 SQIVND (reference sequence). The V segment lost 5 bases and the J segment 7 bases; nucleotides outside the gene matches: 2. Here the CDR3 reads CASSVGLAGEQYF. DNA of the CDR3: TGTGCCAGTAGTGTGGGACTAGCGGGAGAGCAGTACTTC. Variable domain in full (rest from reference TRBV19 and TRBJ2-7): DGGITQSPKYLFRKEGQNVTLSCEQNLNHDAMYWYRQDPGQGLRLIYYSQIVNDFQKGDIAEGYSVSREKKESFPLTVTSAQKNPTAFYLCASSVGLAGEQYFGPGTRLTVT.

This clone occurred many times. The chain uses TRBV7-2 and TRBJ1-6, with D hard to call. Germline assignment: CDR1 SGHTA and CDR2 FQGNSA. This CDR3 spans 15 amino acids. V lost 3 bases, J lost 9 bases, and 15 bases lay in between. The CDR3: CASSLAMIRFSPLHF. The CDR3 nucleotides are TGTGCCAGCAGCTTGGCCATGATCCGATTTTCACCCCTCCACTTT.

The chain combines TRBV14 with TRBJ1-6; D not resolved. The CDR3 is 15 amino acids. Trimming took 4 bases from V and 10 from J, leaving 17 bases between them. CDR1 and CDR2 from the germline V gene are SGHDN and FVKESK. The DNA for the CDR3 is TGTGCCAGCAGCCTCACCGAGGGTACGGGCTCACCCCTCCACTTT. It encodes CASSLTEGTGSPLHF.

J is TRBJ2-3 and V is TRBV4-1, with 7 bases aligning to TRBD2. The length of the CDR3 is 16 residues. From germline, CDR1 is MGHRA and CDR2 YSYEKL. V lost 0 bases, J lost 3 bases, and 6 bases stayed unmatched. CDR3 sequence reads: CASSQDGGAGTDTQYF. As DNA, the CDR3 is TGCGCCAGCAGCCAAGATGGGGGAGCGGGGACAGATACGCAGTATTTT.

The genes are TRBV6-5 and TRBJ1-5, with D perhaps matching TRBD1 (6 bases). The V end was cut by 7 bases, the J end by 4 bases, with 14 bases between. Germline V lookup: CDR1 MNHEY, CDR2 SVGAGI. The length of the CDR3 is 14 residues. For the CDR3, the DNA is TGTGCCAGCACTATGACAGGTTTTAATCAGCCCCAGCATTTT. Amino acid sequence: CASTMTGFNQPQHF.

The V call is TRBV18, the J call TRBJ2-2; D is perhaps TRBD1 (5 bases). The CDR3 is made up of 15 amino acids. Per the germline V gene, CDR1 is KGHSH and CDR2 is LQKENI. Between the trimmed V and J ends, which lost 6 bases and 2 bases, there was a span of 13 bases. CDR3 sequence (DNA): TGTGCCAGCTCCGACGTGGACATCAACACCGGGGAGCTGTTTTTT. Residues: CASSDVDINTGELFF.

This chain uses TRBV28 with TRBJ1-2, with 11 bases lining up with TRBD1. Trimming at V came to 7 bases and at J to 5 bases, leaving 6 bases not matched to a gene. The CDR3 covers 14 residues. The V gene's germline CDR1 is MDHEN and CDR2 SYDVKM. CDR3 DNA sequence: TGTGCCAGCAAGCGGGACAGGGGGTTTTATGGCTACACCTTC. It codes for CASKRDRGFYGYTF.